The 14 T cell receptor beta chains given below trace back to one sample, sequenced in a study of blood T cell repertoires in COVID-19. TCRdb's copy holds only in-frame clones and misses some; the assay was immunoSEQ multiplex PCR. The sample has roughly 150,000 clones, 82% seen once; the top ten hold roughly 10%. Material for sequencing was peripheral blood. These receptors all stem from a woman older than 75 with active or convalescent COVID-19.

V is TRBV7-9 and J is TRBJ2-3, with 9 bases that match TRBD1. CDR3 length: 16 amino acids. With 5 bases clipped from V and 1 base from J, the junction kept 7 bases outside the gene matches. The germline gives CDR1 SEHNR, CDR2 FQNEAQ (reference sequence). The CDR3 region is CASSPVGTGRTDTQYF. CDR3 DNA: TGTGCCAGCAGCCCAGTCGGGACAGGGCGCACAGATACGCAGTATTTT.

This chain connects TRBV5-1 to TRBJ1-5; D perhaps matches TRBD1 (6 bases). CDR3 length: 17 residues. V gave up 4 bases and J gave up 3 bases, with 20 bases separating them. The germline CDR1 and CDR2 sequences are SGHRS and YFSETQ. This CDR3 is CASSRPPRGLDNQPQHF. For the CDR3, the DNA is TGCGCCAGCAGCAGACCCCCGCGGGGGCTGGACAATCAGCCCCAGCATTTT.

This chain connects TRBV4-1 to TRBJ1-3, with D hard to call. Trimming took 2 bases from V and 2 from J, leaving 7 bases between them. This CDR3 region has 14 residues. Germline values: CDR1 MGHRA, CDR2 YSYEKL. The CDR3 DNA follows: TGCGCCAGCAGCCAACTGGGCCCTGGAAACACCATATATTTT. Its translation: CASSQLGPGNTIYF.

The chain employs TRBV24-1 and TRBJ2-3; 8 bases are a match to TRBD1. CDR1 is KGHDR, CDR2 SFDVKD, per germline. V lost 11 bases and J lost 6; bases outside the gene matches: 3. CDR3 size: 11 residues. CDR3: CASGDRDTQYF. CDR3 DNA sequence: TGTGCCAGCGGGGACAGGGATACGCAGTATTTT.

The J gene is TRBJ1-3, the V gene TRBV3-1 (or the pseudogene TRBV3-2), with D unclear. The CDR3 totals 15 residues. Germline values: CDR1 LGHDT, CDR2 YNNKEL (reference sequence). The ends were cut back, 3 bases at V and 4 bases at J, with 13 bases in the middle. CDR3: CASSQGGPSGNTIYF. The CDR3 region has the DNA TGTGCCAGCAGCCAGGGAGGCCCTTCGGGAAACACCATATATTTT.

The chain has TRBV6-5 and TRBJ2-1; 9 positions match TRBD2. Germline-derived CDR1 and CDR2 are MNHEY and SVGAGI. The junction had 5 bases not matched to a gene; V was cut back by 4 bases and J by 4 bases. The length of the CDR3 is 15 residues. The CDR3 spells CASSSETSGYNEQFF. The DNA of the CDR3 is TGTGCCAGCAGTTCCGAGACTAGCGGTTACAATGAGCAGTTCTTC.

The J gene is TRBJ2-1, the V gene TRBV11-2; 11 nucleotides agree with TRBD2. The CDR3 length is 19 residues. With 0 bases clipped from V and 7 bases from J, the junction kept 14 bases outside the gene matches. The germline CDR1 and CDR2 sequences are SGHAT and FQNNGV. DNA of the CDR3: TGTGCCAGCAGCTTAGATCGCCTACGGGCTAGCGGGAGGTTAAATGAGCAGTTCTTC. This translates into CASSLDRLRASGRLNEQFF.

This clone is a singleton in its sample. The rearrangement links TRBV3-1 (or the pseudogene TRBV3-2) to TRBJ1-5; D is possibly TRBD1 (6 bases). Germline CDR1 and CDR2: LGHDT and YNNKEL (reference sequence). V was shortened by 4 bases and J by 7 bases, with 8 bases between the two germline ends. The CDR3 sequence is 12 residues long. This chain's CDR3 is CASSRTGQPQHF. For the CDR3, the DNA is TGTGCCAGCAGCCGAACAGGGCAGCCCCAGCATTTT.

CDR3 coding DNA: TGTGCCACCAGTGACCGGACAGGGGTCCGTGAAGAGCAGTACTTC. Protein: CATSDRTGVREEQYF. V usage is TRBV24-1 and J usage is TRBJ2-7; 9 positions match TRBD1. Germline CDR1 reads KGHDR; CDR2 reads SFDVKD. V lost 4 bases to trimming and J lost 7 bases; unmatched junction nucleotides: 10. This CDR3 comprises 15 residues.

The genes are TRBV6-5 and TRBJ1-2, with 9 bases matching TRBD1. The length of the CDR3 is 14 residues. The germline gives CDR1 MNHEY, CDR2 SVGAGI. The ends lost 2 bases at V and 5 bases at J; junction bases unmatched: 3. DNA for the CDR3: TGTGCCAGCAGTTACCTCGGACAGGGGTATGGCTACACCTTC. Protein: CASSYLGQGYGYTF.

The rearrangement joins TRBV28 to TRBJ2-5; possible D gene TRBD2, 6 bases. V dropped 5 bases and J dropped 0 bases, with 16 bases sitting between them. The CDR3 has 16 residues. CDR1 is MDHEN, CDR2 SYDVKM, per germline. In nucleotides, the CDR3 is TGTGCCAGCAGTACACAATCCCGGGACTACCAAGAGACCCAGTACTTC. It translates to CASSTQSRDYQETQYF.

V is TRBV24-1 and J is TRBJ2-1; tentative D call: TRBD2 (6 bases). V was cut by 4 bases and J by 10 bases, with 13 bases left in between. The CDR3 has 13 amino acids. Germline V CDR1 and CDR2: KGHDR, SFDVKD. CDR3 nucleotide sequence: TGTGCCACCAGTGACCCGGGGCGGGGAGAGCAGTTCTTC. Protein sequence: CATSDPGRGEQFF.

This clone was recorded once. The gene calls are TRBV19 and TRBJ1-1; D gene uncertain. Trimming pared 5 bases from V and 3 bases from J, leaving 16 bases between. This CDR3 spans 15 amino acids. CDR1 is LNHDA and CDR2 is SQIVND in the germline V gene (reference sequence). CDR3 region: CASSRFRGGDTEAFF. As DNA, the CDR3 is TGTGCCAGTAGTCGCTTTCGTGGAGGAGACACTGAAGCTTTCTTT.

The chain links TRBV19 to TRBJ1-6; TRBD1 matches at 10 bases. This CDR3 comprises 14 residues. Germline-derived CDR1 and CDR2 are LNHDA and SQIVND (reference sequence). Trimming at V came to 3 bases and at J to 7 bases, leaving 0 bases not matched to a gene. Written as DNA, the CDR3 is TGTGCCAGTAGTATGGGACAGGGGAATTCACCCCTCCACTTT. Translating gives CASSMGQGNSPLHF.